This TCR beta chain was profiled in a study of blood T cell repertoires in COVID-19. Study-wide background: The United States, Italy and Spain provided the acute and convalescent COVID-19 samples. The analysed material was cDNA or gDNA that came from T cells, B-cell-depleted T cells, or PBMCs.

The table came from immunoSEQ multiplex PCR; TCRdb's copy has only in-frame clones and leaves some out. The sample carries 120,000 or so clones, about 81% recorded once. The V and J ends lost 1 base and 1 base, in that order; junction bases with no gene match: 5. The V gene's germline CDR1 is SGHTA and CDR2 FQGNSA. This CDR3 spans 17 amino acids. Sequencing was carried out using peripheral blood. This clonotype was sampled from a woman in her fifties or sixties with acute or convalescent COVID-19. The chain employs TRBV7-2 and TRBJ2-3, with 10 bases aligning to TRBD2. This chain's CDR3 is CASSLVGAGGGTDTQYF. CDR3 DNA sequence: TGTGCCAGCAGCTTAGTGGGAGCGGGAGGGGGCACAGATACGCAGTATTTT.